What follows are 32 T cell receptor beta chains derived from one specimen sequenced in a study of cytomegalovirus exposure and HLA in healthy donors. Researchers ran the PCR with 60 Vbeta and 13 Jbeta primers. TCRdb keeps only in-frame clones here, not all; method: immunoSEQ multiplex PCR. The sample lists 120,000 to 150,000 clones; 60% to 85% were seen once. The specimen sequenced was PBMCs. The receptors were sampled from a man aged 35-49 years in good health and CMV-seronegative.

The V call is TRBV30, the J call TRBJ2-5; D gene unclear. V gave up 3 bases and J gave up 2 bases, with 10 bases separating them. The CDR3 contains 13 residues. Germline CDR1 is GTSNPN and CDR2 is SVGIG (reference sequence). For the CDR3, the DNA is TGTGCCTGGAGAGGAGTTATACAAGAGACCCAGTACTTC. It yields the protein CAWRGVIQETQYF.

The chain recombines TRBV7-3 with TRBJ1-1, with 8 nucleotides matching TRBD1. The J segment lost 4 bases and the V segment lost 0 bases, leaving 1 base of the junction unmatched. The CDR3 sequence is 14 residues long. Germline V gene data show CDR1 as SGHTA and CDR2 as FQGTGA. The CDR3 region has the DNA TGTGCCAGCAGCTTAACACAGGGGGGCACTGAAGCTTTCTTT. This sequence encodes CASSLTQGGTEAFF.

The chain carries TRBV6-6 and TRBJ1-5; no firm D call. This CDR3 has 14 residues. CDR1 and CDR2 (germline): MNHNY, SVGAGI (reference sequence). V lost 0 bases, J lost 5 bases, and 8 bases lay in between. This CDR3 reads CASSYSNTYQPQHF. CDR3 nucleotide sequence: TGTGCCAGCAGTTACTCGAACACCTATCAGCCCCAGCATTTT.

The rearrangement joins TRBV7-9 to TRBJ1-5; D uncertain. Germline-derived CDR1 and CDR2 are SEHNR and FQNEAQ (reference sequence). The CDR3 is made up of 12 amino acids. Trimming shortened V by 1 base and J by 7 bases, and 5 bases separated the two germline ends. Here the CDR3 reads CASSLGVQPQHF. CDR3 coding DNA: TGTGCCAGCAGCTTAGGCGTACAGCCCCAGCATTTT.

This chain connects TRBV5-1 to TRBJ2-5; 10 nucleotides match TRBD2. Looked up from germline, CDR1 is SGHRS and CDR2 is YFSETQ. The CDR3 is 16 residues long. V lost 0 bases, J lost 7 bases, and 9 bases stayed unmatched. The CDR3 bases are TGCGCCAGCAGCTTGGCCGGGGCTAGCGGGGGCGGGACCCAGTACTTC. It codes for CASSLAGASGGGTQYF.

The chain links TRBV9 to TRBJ1-3; no firm D call. The CDR3 is made up of 17 amino acids. The V and J ends lost 0 bases and 0 bases respectively, with 13 bases between them. Germline lookup yields CDR1 SGDLS and CDR2 YYNGEE. The CDR3 here is CASSVGGGFHSGNTIYF. In DNA, the CDR3 is TGTGCCAGCAGCGTAGGAGGAGGCTTCCACTCTGGAAACACCATATATTTT. Using reference TRBV9 and TRBJ1-3 for the parts outside the CDR3, the full variable domain is DSGVTQTPKHLITATGQRVTLRCSPRSGDLSVYWYQQSLDQGLQFLIQYYNGEERAKGNILERFSAQQFPDLHSELNLSSLELGDSALYFCASSVGGGFHSGNTIYFGEGSWLTVV.

The rearrangement uses TRBV5-1 and TRBJ1-1; 10 bases line up with TRBD1. The CDR3 has 17 residues. The V and J ends lost 4 bases and 5 bases, in that order; junction bases with no gene match: 14. Looked up from germline, CDR1 is SGHRS and CDR2 is YFSETQ. The CDR3 sequence: CASSLDPGQGLRTEAFF. CDR3 DNA sequence: TGCGCCAGCAGCCTGGACCCGGGACAGGGGCTCCGAACTGAAGCTTTCTTT.

The gene calls are TRBV25-1 and TRBJ2-7, with TRBD1 identical over 8 bases. CDR1 MGHDK and CDR2 SYGVNS come from the germline V gene. With V trimmed by 2 bases and J by 5 bases, 5 bases remained unmatched. CDR3 length: 14 residues. In nucleotides, the CDR3 is TGTGCCAGCAGTGAAAAGCAGGGGGCTGACGAGCAGTACTTC. It encodes CASSEKQGADEQYF.

V usage is TRBV19 and J usage is TRBJ2-3, with TRBD2 matching over 13 bases. CDR1 and CDR2 (germline): LNHDA, SQIVND (reference sequence). The length of the CDR3 is 18 residues. With V trimmed by 4 bases and J by 0 bases, 7 bases remained unmatched. The CDR3 sequence: CASSRLAGGQTSTDTQYF. CDR3 nucleotide sequence: TGTGCCAGTAGTAGACTAGCGGGAGGACAGACTAGCACAGATACGCAGTATTTT.

The chain combines TRBV4-1 with TRBJ2-7; a possible D gene is TRBD2 (5 bases). The ends were cut back, 0 bases at V and 6 bases at J, with 9 bases in the middle. This CDR3 comprises 13 residues. Germline-derived CDR1 and CDR2 are MGHRA and YSYEKL. Written as DNA, the CDR3 is TGCGCCAGCAGCCAAGATTGGACTTTCGAGCAGTACTTC. Translated: CASSQDWTFEQYF.

The gene calls are TRBV30 and TRBJ2-3; tentatively, D is TRBD2 (6 bases). Germline loops: CDR1 GTSNPN, CDR2 SVGIG (reference sequence). The CDR3 runs 11 residues. Trimming cost V 1 base and J 10 bases, with 9 bases left between them. For the CDR3, the DNA is TGTGCCTGGAGTGGTGGGGAGGCGCAGTATTTT. Its protein product is CAWSGGEAQYF. Drawing the rest from reference TRBV30 and TRBJ2-3, the complete variable domain is SQTIHQWPATLVQPVGSPLSLECTVEGTSNPNLYWYRQAAGRGLQLLFYSVGIGQISSEVPQNLSASRPQDRQFILSSKKLLLSDSGFYLCAWSGGEAQYFGPGTRLTVL.

The V and J genes are TRBV10-1 and TRBJ2-2, with D possibly being TRBD2 (6 bases). Germline V gives CDR1 WNHNN, CDR2 SYGVQD (reference sequence). Between the trimmed V and J ends, which lost 0 bases and 4 bases, there was a span of 15 bases. The CDR3 extends over 17 amino acids. DNA for the CDR3: TGCGCCAGCAGTGAGTCAAGGAGGGCCTCGGGCACCGGGGAGCTGTTTTTT. Amino acids: CASSESRRASGTGELFF.

J is TRBJ2-1 and V is TRBV5-1; the match to TRBD1 covers 12 bases. J lost 9 bases, V lost 0 bases, and 4 bases had no gene match. The length of the CDR3 is 15 residues. CDR1 is SGHRS and CDR2 is YFSETQ in the germline V gene. In DNA form, the CDR3 reads TGCGCCAGCAGCTTGGGGGGACAGGGGGCATTTGAGCAGTTCTTC. Its translation: CASSLGGQGAFEQFF.

The CDR3: CASSRGLAGDYNEQFF. For the CDR3, the DNA is TGTGCCAGCAGCCGCGGACTAGCGGGAGACTACAATGAGCAGTTCTTC. This sequence joins TRBV7-9 and TRBJ2-1, with TRBD2 identical over 13 bases. V was clipped by 5 bases and J by 3 bases; unmatched bases: 4. The CDR3 contains 16 residues. The germline CDR1 and CDR2 sequences are SEHNR and FQNEAQ (reference sequence). Using reference TRBV7-9 and TRBJ2-1 for the parts outside the CDR3, the full variable domain is DTGVSQNPRHKITKRGQNVTFRCDPISEHNRLYWYRQTLGQGPEFLTYFQNEAQLEKSRLLSDRFSAERPKGSFSTLEIQRTEQGDSAMYLCASSRGLAGDYNEQFFGPGTRLTVL.

This clone was found once. The chain combines TRBV5-4 with TRBJ2-5; D gene ambiguous. This CDR3 comprises 12 residues. Trimming cost V 2 bases and J 4 bases, with 6 bases left between them. Germline assignment: CDR1 SGHNT and CDR2 YYREEE (reference sequence). The DNA for the CDR3 is TGTGCCAGCAGCTTAGACTCAGAGACCCAGTACTTC. Translated, it gives CASSLDSETQYF.

The gene calls are TRBV29-1 and TRBJ2-7, with D unclear. The length of the CDR3 is 13 residues. Germline CDR1 is SQVTM and CDR2 is ANQGSEA. V lost 3 bases and J 2 bases, leaving 11 bases between the germline ends. The CDR3 sequence is CSVDGSKPYEQYF. The DNA for the CDR3 is TGCAGCGTTGATGGTTCCAAGCCCTACGAGCAGTACTTC.

The genes are TRBV19 and TRBJ1-1; D not certain. V lost 4 bases to trimming and J lost 1 base, with 10 bases between them. The germline gives CDR1 LNHDA, CDR2 SQIVND (reference sequence). The CDR3 consists of 14 residues. CDR3 residues: CASSKSSGNTEAFF. The CDR3 DNA follows: TGTGCCAGTAGTAAGAGTTCTGGGAACACTGAAGCTTTCTTT.

The gene calls are TRBV2 and TRBJ2-3; TRBD2 might be the D (6 bases). Germline loops: CDR1 SNHLY, CDR2 FYNNEI. CDR3 length equals 15 residues. Trimming took off 7 bases at V and 0 bases at J, with 14 bases between the two ends. The CDR3 nucleotides read TGTGCCAGCACCTTGTTAGCGGTGAGCACAGATACGCAGTATTTT. This gives the protein CASTLLAVSTDTQYF.

This clone has only a few counts. The chain joins TRBV29-1 to TRBJ1-1; D is possibly TRBD1 (5 bases). V was trimmed by 3 bases and J by 5 bases, leaving 13 bases between them. This CDR3 contains 13 residues. CDR1 and CDR2 from the germline V gene are SQVTM and ANQGSEA. The CDR3 loop is CSVEWGAETEAFF. The CDR3 bases are TGCAGCGTTGAGTGGGGCGCGGAAACTGAAGCTTTCTTT.

The chain is built from TRBV6-5 and TRBJ1-2, with 7 bases matching TRBD1. V dropped 5 bases and J dropped 4; count of bases not matched to a gene: 4. The CDR3 has 13 amino acids. CDR1 is MNHEY and CDR2 is SVGAGI in the germline V gene. The CDR3 nucleotides are TGTGCCAGCAGTCGCGGACAGGTCTATGGCTACACCTTC. It translates to CASSRGQVYGYTF.

The chain has TRBV5-5 and TRBJ2-5; D remains ambiguous. V lost 0 bases, J lost 2 bases, and 8 bases lay in between. CDR3 length: 14 amino acids. Germline loops: CDR1 SGHKS, CDR2 YYEKEE (reference sequence). The DNA for the CDR3 is TGTGCCAGCAGCTTGGACCCTCGGCAAGAGACCCAGTACTTC. It is translated as CASSLDPRQETQYF.

For the CDR3, the DNA is TGTGCCAGCAGTTCTGTCACCGGGGAGCTGTTTTTT. The encoded protein is CASSSVTGELFF. V gene TRBV6-5 combines with J gene TRBJ2-2, with D unclear. The CDR3 runs 12 residues. V lost 4 bases and J 4 bases, leaving 4 bases between the germline ends. The V gene's germline CDR1 is MNHEY and CDR2 SVGAGI.

The V and J genes are TRBV28 and TRBJ2-5; 9 bases match TRBD1. Per germline, CDR1 MDHEN and CDR2 SYDVKM. Unmatched junction bases numbered 9, after V lost 2 bases and J lost 2 bases. CDR3 size: 17 residues. In DNA, the CDR3 is TGTGCCAGCAGTTTACTCTCACAGGGGGCCAGGCAAGAGACCCAGTACTTC. It yields the protein CASSLLSQGARQETQYF.

V is TRBV9 and J is TRBJ2-1; TRBD2 agrees at 9 bases. CDR1 SGDLS and CDR2 YYNGEE come from the germline V gene. The trim removed 6 bases at V and 7 bases at J, leaving 8 bases unmatched. The CDR3 length is 14 residues. CDR3 loop: CASTLAGEQNEQFF. CDR3 DNA sequence: TGTGCCAGCACATTAGCGGGGGAGCAAAATGAGCAGTTCTTC.

The V and J genes are TRBV29-1 and TRBJ2-1; no clear D gene. This CDR3 comprises 13 residues. The germline V gene encodes CDR1 SQVTM and CDR2 ANQGSEA. V lost 4 bases and J 5 bases, leaving 12 bases between the germline ends. The CDR3 region is CSVAGSLDNEQFF. The CDR3 nucleotides are TGCAGCGTTGCGGGTAGCCTCGACAATGAGCAGTTCTTC.

V is TRBV6-1 and J is TRBJ2-1, with D maybe TRBD1 (6 bases). The CDR3 runs 15 residues. V was clipped by 6 bases and J by 2 bases, with 14 bases between them. Germline loops: CDR1 MNHNS, CDR2 SASEGT. CDR3 nucleotides: TGTGCCAGCAGACTACAGGGTTTGACCTACAATGAGCAGTTCTTC. Translating it yields CASRLQGLTYNEQFF.

The chain couples TRBV14 to TRBJ2-7, with TRBD1 identical over 8 bases. The CDR3 loop spans 16 amino acids. Germline assignment: CDR1 SGHDN and CDR2 FVKESK. Germline trimming cut 0 bases from V and 9 bases from J; bases unmatched to any gene: 13. The CDR3 region is CASSQDLIGQGHRQYF. DNA of the CDR3: TGTGCCAGCAGCCAAGATCTCATCGGACAGGGCCACCGGCAGTACTTC.

As to this clone: One end of the junction fails to match germline, which may point to a read error. The chain has TRBV7-9 and TRBJ2-3; TRBD2 aligns across 9 bases. The germline V gene has CDR1 SEHNR and CDR2 FQNEAQ (reference sequence). The CDR3 covers 16 residues. CDR3 nucleotide sequence: TGTTCCAGCAGCGCCCCCGGGGCGGGAGGGCGTGATACGCAGTATTTT. It specifies CSSSAPGAGGRDTQYF. Full variable domain (missing parts from reference TRBV7-9 and TRBJ2-3): DTGVSQNPRHKITKRGQNVTFRCDPISEHNRLYWYRQTLGQGPEFLTYFQNEAQLEKSRLLSDRFSAERPKGSFSTLEIQRTEQGDSAMYLCSSSAPGAGGRDTQYFGPGTRLTVL.

This chain links TRBV6-7 with TRBJ1-1; 9 bases fit TRBD1. TRBV6-7 is recorded as an ORF, its role being uncertain. Trimming took 2 bases from V and 0 from J; bases not matched to a gene: 4. CDR3 size: 16 residues. The CDR3 DNA reads TGTGCCAGCAGTTACAAAACAGGGGGCTTGAACACTGAAGCTTTCTTT. It encodes CASSYKTGGLNTEAFF.

The chain recombines TRBV4-3 with TRBJ2-1; D possibly corresponds to TRBD2 (6 bases). V lost 3 bases, J lost 4 bases, and 13 bases lay in between. Germline V gene sequence: CDR1 LGHNA, CDR2 YSLEER. CDR3 length equals 15 residues. CDR3 nucleotide sequence: TGCGCCAGCAGCCAGGTGTCTAGCGAATACAATGAGCAGTTCTTC. Protein sequence: CASSQVSSEYNEQFF.

The chain has TRBV5-1 and TRBJ2-7; the D gene is possibly TRBD2 (7 bases). This CDR3 contains 15 residues. In germline, CDR1 is SGHRS, CDR2 YFSETQ. V lost 6 bases, J lost 0 bases, and 16 bases lay in between. The CDR3 sequence is CASTSGEGVSYEQYF. The CDR3 coding sequence is TGCGCCAGCACCTCAGGGGAGGGAGTCTCCTACGAGCAGTACTTC.

This clone appeared a few times. The gene calls are TRBV7-8 and TRBJ2-5, with 7 positions matching TRBD2. The closer fit of TRBJ2-7 to the DNA end suggests the J call may be wrong. This CDR3 spans 16 amino acids. Germline V CDR1 and CDR2: SGHVS, FQNEAQ. The CDR3 loop is CASSPRLASTAYEQYF. The CDR3 DNA reads as TGTGCCAGCAGCCCTAGACTAGCTTCGACGGCCTACGAGCAGTACTTC.